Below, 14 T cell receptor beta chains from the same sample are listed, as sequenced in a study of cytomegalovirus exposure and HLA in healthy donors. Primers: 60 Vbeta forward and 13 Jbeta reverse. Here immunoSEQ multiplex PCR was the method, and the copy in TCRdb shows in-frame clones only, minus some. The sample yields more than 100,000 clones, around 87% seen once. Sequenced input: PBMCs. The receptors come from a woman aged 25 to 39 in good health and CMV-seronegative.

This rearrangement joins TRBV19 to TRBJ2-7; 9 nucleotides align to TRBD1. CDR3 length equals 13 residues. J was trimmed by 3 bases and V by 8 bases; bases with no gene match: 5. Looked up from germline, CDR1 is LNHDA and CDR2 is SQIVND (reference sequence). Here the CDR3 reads CASGGQGFYEQYF. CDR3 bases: TGTGCCAGTGGGGGACAGGGATTCTACGAGCAGTACTTC.

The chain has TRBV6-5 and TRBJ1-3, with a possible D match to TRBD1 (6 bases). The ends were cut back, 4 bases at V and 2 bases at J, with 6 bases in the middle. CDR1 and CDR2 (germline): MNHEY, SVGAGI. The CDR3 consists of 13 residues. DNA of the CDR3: TGTGCCAGCAGTTCAGGGGCTGGAAACACCATATATTTT. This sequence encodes CASSSGAGNTIYF.

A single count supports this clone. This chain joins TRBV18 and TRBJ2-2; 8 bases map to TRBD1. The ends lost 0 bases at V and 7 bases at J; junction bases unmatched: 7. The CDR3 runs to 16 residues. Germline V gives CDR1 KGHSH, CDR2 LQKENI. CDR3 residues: CASSPPSRGLGGELFF. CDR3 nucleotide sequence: TGTGCCAGCTCACCACCGTCCAGGGGGCTAGGCGGGGAGCTGTTTTTT.

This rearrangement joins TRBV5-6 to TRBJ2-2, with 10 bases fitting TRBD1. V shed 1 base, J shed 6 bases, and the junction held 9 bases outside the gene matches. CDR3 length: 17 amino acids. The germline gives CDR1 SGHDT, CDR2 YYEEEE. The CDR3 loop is CASSLSSGTGAPGELFF. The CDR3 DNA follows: TGTGCCAGCAGCTTGTCGTCCGGGACAGGGGCCCCCGGGGAGCTGTTTTTT.

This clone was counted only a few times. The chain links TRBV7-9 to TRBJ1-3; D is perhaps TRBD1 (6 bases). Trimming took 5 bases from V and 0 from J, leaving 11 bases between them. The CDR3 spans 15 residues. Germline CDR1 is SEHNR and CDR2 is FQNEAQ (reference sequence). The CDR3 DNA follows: TGTGCCAGCAGCCTCACAGGGAGCTCTGGAAACACCATATATTTT. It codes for CASSLTGSSGNTIYF.

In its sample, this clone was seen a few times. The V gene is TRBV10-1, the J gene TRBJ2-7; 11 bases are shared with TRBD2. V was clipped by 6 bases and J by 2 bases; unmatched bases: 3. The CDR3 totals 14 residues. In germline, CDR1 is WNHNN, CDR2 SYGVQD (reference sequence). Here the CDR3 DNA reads TGCGCCAGCAGACTAGCGGGGGCCCCCTACGAGCAGTACTTC. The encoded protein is CASRLAGAPYEQYF.

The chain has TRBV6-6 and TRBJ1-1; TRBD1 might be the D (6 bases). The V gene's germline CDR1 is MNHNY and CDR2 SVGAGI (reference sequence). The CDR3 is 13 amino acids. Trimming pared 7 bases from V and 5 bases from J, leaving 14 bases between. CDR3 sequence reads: CASILGGKTEAFF. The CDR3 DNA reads TGTGCCAGCATTCTAGGGGGAAAGACTGAAGCTTTCTTT.

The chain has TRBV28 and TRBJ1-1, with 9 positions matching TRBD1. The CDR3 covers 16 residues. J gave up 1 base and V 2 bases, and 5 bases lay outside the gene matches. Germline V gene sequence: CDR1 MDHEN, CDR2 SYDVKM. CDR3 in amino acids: CASSLQTGGGNTEAFF. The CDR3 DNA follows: TGTGCCAGCAGTTTACAGACAGGGGGGGGGAACACTGAAGCTTTCTTT.

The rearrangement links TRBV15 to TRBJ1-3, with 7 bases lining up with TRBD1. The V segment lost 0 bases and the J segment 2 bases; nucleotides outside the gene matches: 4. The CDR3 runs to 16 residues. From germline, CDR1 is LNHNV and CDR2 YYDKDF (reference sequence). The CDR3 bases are TGTGCCACCAGCAGAGAAGTCACAGGGGCTGGAAACACCATATATTTT. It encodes CATSREVTGAGNTIYF.

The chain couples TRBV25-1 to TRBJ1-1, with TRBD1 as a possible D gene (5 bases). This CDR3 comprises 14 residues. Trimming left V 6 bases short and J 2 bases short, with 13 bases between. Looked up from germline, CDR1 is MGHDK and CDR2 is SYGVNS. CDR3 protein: CASRGPWGNTEAFF. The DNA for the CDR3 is TGTGCCAGCAGGGGGCCCTGGGGCAACACTGAAGCTTTCTTT.

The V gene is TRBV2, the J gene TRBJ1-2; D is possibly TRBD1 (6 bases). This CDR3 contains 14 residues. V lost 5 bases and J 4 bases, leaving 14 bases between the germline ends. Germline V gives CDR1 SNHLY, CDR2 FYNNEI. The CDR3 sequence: CASSIRGGAYGYTF. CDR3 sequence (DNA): TGTGCCAGCAGTATCCGGGGGGGGGCCTATGGCTACACCTTC.

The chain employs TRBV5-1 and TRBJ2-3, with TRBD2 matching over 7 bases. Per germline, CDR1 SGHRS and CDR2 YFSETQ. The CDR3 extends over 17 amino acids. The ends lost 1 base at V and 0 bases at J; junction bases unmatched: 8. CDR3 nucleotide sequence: TGCGCCAGCAGCTTGCGGGCAGCGGGGCCTAGCACAGATACGCAGTATTTT. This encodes CASSLRAAGPSTDTQYF.

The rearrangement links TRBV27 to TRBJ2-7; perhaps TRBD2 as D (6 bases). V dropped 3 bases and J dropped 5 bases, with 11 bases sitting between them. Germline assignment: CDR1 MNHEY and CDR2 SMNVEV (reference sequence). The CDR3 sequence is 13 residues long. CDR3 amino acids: CASSFRGGHEQYF. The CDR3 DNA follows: TGTGCCAGCAGTTTTCGGGGAGGACACGAGCAGTACTTC.

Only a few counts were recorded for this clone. The CDR3, as DNA: TGTGCCAGCAGCTCCCAGGGGGCGTACACTGAAGCTTTCTTT. It specifies CASSSQGAYTEAFF. The chain carries TRBV7-9 and TRBJ1-1; 8 bases agree with TRBD1. CDR3 length: 14 amino acids. Germline CDR1 and CDR2: SEHNR and FQNEAQ (reference sequence). V gave up 4 bases and J gave up 3 bases; unmatched junction bases: 4. Complete variable domain (other parts from reference TRBV7-9 and TRBJ1-1): DTGVSQNPRHKITKRGQNVTFRCDPISEHNRLYWYRQTLGQGPEFLTYFQNEAQLEKSRLLSDRFSAERPKGSFSTLEIQRTEQGDSAMYLCASSSQGAYTEAFFGQGTRLTVV.